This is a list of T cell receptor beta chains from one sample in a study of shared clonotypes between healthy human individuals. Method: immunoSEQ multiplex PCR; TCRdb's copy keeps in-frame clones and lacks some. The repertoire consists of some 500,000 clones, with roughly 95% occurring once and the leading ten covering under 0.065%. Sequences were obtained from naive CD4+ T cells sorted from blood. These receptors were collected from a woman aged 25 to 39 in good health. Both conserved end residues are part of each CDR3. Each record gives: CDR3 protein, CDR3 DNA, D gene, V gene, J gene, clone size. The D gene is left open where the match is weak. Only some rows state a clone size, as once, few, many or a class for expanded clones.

CASRPRGRNYGYTF	TGTGCCAGCAGGCCTAGGGGGCGCAACTATGGCTACACCTTC	TRBD1	TRBV27	TRBJ1-2	-
CASRRNWGNYGYTF	TGTGCCAGCAGGAGAAATTGGGGTAACTATGGCTACACCTTC	-	TRBV2	TRBJ1-2	-
CASSGGRRSSYEQYF	TGTGCCAGCAGCGGGGGACGGAGAAGCTCCTACGAGCAGTACTTC	-	TRBV11-2	TRBJ2-7	-
CASSLPGQTSNTGELFF	TGTGCCAGCAGCTTGCCCGGACAGACCTCGAACACCGGGGAGCTGTTTTTT	-	TRBV5-6	TRBJ2-2	-
CASSFSGQGMNTEAFF	TGTGCCAGCAGTTTTTCCGGACAGGGGATGAACACTGAAGCTTTCTTT	TRBD1	TRBV28	TRBJ1-1	once
CASSLIGSGREQYF	TGTGCCAGCAGTTTAATAGGATCGGGCCGCGAGCAGTACTTC	-	TRBV28	TRBJ2-7	-
CASRLTSGYTGELFF	TGTGCCAGCAGATTGACTAGCGGGTACACCGGGGAGCTGTTTTTT	TRBD2	TRBV5-4	TRBJ2-2	few
CASSFPRDTEAFF	TGTGCCAGCAGCTTTCCCAGGGACACTGAAGCTTTCTTT	-	TRBV5-6	TRBJ1-1	-
CAWNGGIGSGELFF	TGTGCCTGGAATGGGGGGATAGGTTCCGGGGAGCTGTTTTTT	-	TRBV30	TRBJ2-2	-
CTSSQVQGPMIADYGYTF	TGCACCAGCAGCCAAGTACAGGGGCCGATGATAGCCGACTATGGCTACACCTTC	-	TRBV1	TRBJ1-2	once
CASSLWSGDYEQYF	TGTGCCAGCAGCTTGTGGAGTGGGGATTACGAGCAGTACTTC	-	TRBV7-9	TRBJ2-7	-
CASSLSWGGDSGNTIYF	TGTGCCAGCAGTTTAAGTTGGGGTGGAGATTCTGGAAACACCATATATTTT	-	TRBV28	TRBJ1-3	-
CASSYRTNQPQHF	TGTGCCAGCAGTTACAGGACCAATCAGCCCCAGCATTTT	-	TRBV28	TRBJ1-5	-
CASSWTSGLTYEQYF	TGTGCCAGCAGTTGGACTAGCGGCCTAACCTACGAGCAGTACTTC	TRBD2	TRBV6-5	TRBJ2-7	-
CASSGRGTVGLRNSYNEQFF	TGTGCCAGCAGTGGACGAGGGACAGTAGGGCTAAGGAACTCCTACAATGAGCAGTTCTTC	TRBD1	TRBV6-1	TRBJ2-1	-
CASSRGTSGRRDTQYF	TGCGCCAGCAGCCGGGGGACTAGCGGGAGAAGAGATACGCAGTATTTT	TRBD2	TRBV5-1	TRBJ2-3	-
CASKEAGTHQPQHF	TGTGCCAGTAAGGAGGCAGGGACCCATCAGCCCCAGCATTTT	-	TRBV19	TRBJ1-5	-
CASNGQGWVTGELFF	TGTGCCAGCAACGGACAGGGGTGGGTCACCGGGGAGCTGTTTTTT	-	TRBV21-1	TRBJ2-2	-
CAISGRTDTQYF	TGTGCCATCAGCGGGAGAACAGATACGCAGTATTTT	-	TRBV10-3	TRBJ2-3	-
CASSGMNTEAFF	TGTGCCAGCTCGGGGATGAACACTGAAGCTTTCTTT	-	TRBV18	TRBJ1-1	-
CASSLSPTGSNQPQHF	TGTGCCAGCAGTTTATCACCGACAGGGAGCAATCAGCCCCAGCATTTT	TRBD1	TRBV27	TRBJ1-5	-
CAWSTGVTGELFF	TGTGCCTGGTCGACAGGGGTCACCGGGGAGCTGTTTTTT	TRBD1	TRBV30	TRBJ2-2	-
CASSSLSSGQETQYF	TGCGCCAGCAGTTCCCTCTCTAGCGGCCAAGAGACCCAGTACTTC	TRBD2	TRBV5-1	TRBJ2-5	-
CASSEEGGLYEQYF	TGTGCCAGCAGTGAAGAGGGGGGACTCTACGAGCAGTACTTC	-	TRBV2	TRBJ2-7	-
CASSLGKTGIGTEAFF	TGTGCCAGCAGTTTAGGAAAGACAGGGATCGGCACTGAAGCTTTCTTT	TRBD1	TRBV27	TRBJ1-1	-
CASSITQGEKLFF	TGTGCCAGTAGTATCACCCAGGGTGAAAAACTGTTTTTT	-	TRBV19	TRBJ1-4	-
CSATSNEQFF	TGCAGTGCTACTAGCAATGAGCAGTTCTTC	-	TRBV20-1	TRBJ2-1	-
CASSLVSTAYGYTF	TGTGCCAGCAGCTTGGTTTCTACAGCGTATGGCTACACCTTC	-	TRBV5-4	TRBJ1-2	-
CASSLGSTNEKLFF	TGTGCCAGCAGCTTGGGAAGCACTAATGAAAAACTGTTTTTT	-	TRBV7-2	TRBJ1-4	-
CASSLSTSGYNEQFF	TGTGCCAGCAGTTTATCAACTAGCGGTTACAATGAGCAGTTCTTC	TRBD2	TRBV28	TRBJ2-1	-
CAKRAGRNTEAFF	TGTGCCAAGCGGGCAGGGAGGAACACTGAAGCTTTCTTT	-	TRBV2	TRBJ1-1	-
CASKGLTYEQYF	TGTGCCAGCAAGGGGCTGACCTACGAGCAGTACTTC	-	TRBV2	TRBJ2-7	-
CATSRDTGGEETQYF	TGTGCCACCAGCAGAGATACGGGCGGGGAAGAGACCCAGTACTTC	-	TRBV15	TRBJ2-5	-
CASTEDNSYEQYF	TGCGCCAGCACCGAGGACAACTCCTACGAGCAGTACTTC	-	TRBV5-1	TRBJ2-7	-
CASRGYEASSYEQYF	TGTGCCAGCAGGGGGTATGAGGCGAGCTCCTACGAGCAGTACTTC	-	TRBV6-5	TRBJ2-7	-
CASSRQGAETQYF	TGTGCCAGCAGCCGACAGGGGGCTGAGACCCAGTACTTC	TRBD1	TRBV2	TRBJ2-5	-
CASSPRLDRYNEQFF	TGTGCCAGCAGCCCAAGGCTGGACCGTTACAATGAGCAGTTCTTC	-	TRBV5-6	TRBJ2-1	-
CATSRGQGFIQNGYTF	TGTGCCACCAGCAGAGGTCAGGGGTTCATTCAGAATGGCTACACCTTC	-	TRBV15	TRBJ1-2	-
CASSFREGHEQYF	TGTGCCAGCAGCTTTAGGGAGGGCCACGAGCAGTACTTC	TRBD2	TRBV7-6	TRBJ2-7	-
CASSPGDIFYEQYF	TGTGCCAGCAGCCCCGGGGACATTTTCTACGAGCAGTACTTC	-	TRBV9	TRBJ2-7	-
CASSHPGKAGNTIYF	TGTGCCAGCAGCCACCCGGGTAAAGCTGGAAACACCATATATTTT	-	TRBV28	TRBJ1-3	-
CASSGGELIMNEQFF	TGTGCCAGTAGTGGGGGGGAGTTGATCATGAATGAGCAGTTCTTC	TRBD2	TRBV19	TRBJ2-1	-
CASRRAGTARTYEQYF	TGTGCCAGCAGACGCGCCGGGACAGCCCGGACCTACGAGCAGTACTTC	TRBD1	TRBV28	TRBJ2-7	-
CASKGQGEQYF	TGCGCCAGCAAGGGCCAAGGCGAGCAGTACTTC	-	TRBV5-1	TRBJ2-7	-
CASRPTSAEGAYEQYF	TGTGCCAGCAGGCCCACTAGCGCCGAAGGTGCCTACGAGCAGTACTTC	TRBD2	TRBV6-6	TRBJ2-7	-
CASSITGSPHNEQFF	TGTGCCAGTAGTATAACAGGGTCCCCCCACAATGAGCAGTTCTTC	-	TRBV19	TRBJ2-1	-
CASSEGGAGETQYF	TGTGCCAGCAGTGAAGGGGGGGCAGGGGAGACCCAGTACTTC	-	TRBV6-1	TRBJ2-5	-
CASSLVVGSSYNEQFF	TGTGCCAGCAGCTTAGTTGTCGGGAGCTCCTACAATGAGCAGTTCTTC	-	TRBV11-2	TRBJ2-1	-
CASSARTDQETQYF	TGTGCCAGCAGTGCTAGGACAGATCAAGAGACCCAGTACTTC	-	TRBV6-5	TRBJ2-5	-
CSGDMGVETQYF	TGCAGCGGAGATATGGGGGTAGAGACCCAGTACTTC	-	TRBV29-1	TRBJ2-5	-
CASRFFPGLAGSSIAYEQYF	TGCGCCAGCAGGTTTTTCCCGGGACTAGCGGGTTCTTCCATAGCCTACGAGCAGTACTTC	TRBD2	TRBV5-1	TRBJ2-7	-
CASSEPGTGGETQYF	TGCGCCAGCAGTGAGCCCGGGACCGGGGGAGAGACCCAGTACTTC	-	TRBV10-1	TRBJ2-5	-
CAWSPRDPKDTQYF	TGTGCCTGGAGTCCCAGGGACCCGAAAGATACGCAGTATTTT	-	TRBV30	TRBJ2-3	-
CASSLEGRVGTEAFF	TGTGCCAGCAGTTTGGAGGGCAGGGTGGGCACTGAAGCTTTCTTT	-	TRBV27	TRBJ1-1	-
CASSSRQREGGTDTQYF	TGCGCCAGCAGCTCCCGGCAGCGGGAGGGGGGCACAGATACGCAGTATTTT	TRBD2	TRBV4-1	TRBJ2-3	-
CASSIKGKIGELFF	TGTGCCAGTAGTATAAAGGGGAAAATCGGGGAGCTGTTTTTT	-	TRBV19	TRBJ2-2	-
CASSTVTDTQYF	TGTGCCAGTAGCACGGTCACAGATACGCAGTATTTT	-	TRBV19	TRBJ2-3	-
CASSLGSTGGSYYEQYF	TGTGCCAGCAGTTTAGGATCAACCGGCGGGAGCTACTACGAGCAGTACTTC	TRBD2	TRBV27	TRBJ2-7	-
CASSQDTPGIYEQFF	TGCGCCAGCAGCCAAGACACCCCCGGGATCTATGAGCAGTTCTTC	-	TRBV4-1	TRBJ2-1	-
CSANNEQFF	TGCAGTGCCAATAATGAGCAGTTCTTC	-	TRBV20-1	TRBJ2-1	-